The T cell receptor beta chain described here comes from a study of T cell changes during pregnancy in multiple sclerosis. This clone was picked up one time. The protocol was immunoSEQ multiplex PCR, while the TCRdb copy is restricted to in-frame clones and leaves out a portion. The sample carries roughly 100,000 clones, roughly 93% recorded once. The CDR3 extends over 13 amino acids. V was pared by 6 bases and J by 3 bases, with 3 bases of the junction left unmatched. Germline lookup yields CDR1 SGHVS and CDR2 FQNEAQ. The material was peripheral blood, obtained after pregnancy. The receptor was isolated from a female donor with multiple sclerosis, enrolled in a pregnancy study. This chain joins TRBV7-8 and TRBJ1-2, with 8 positions matching TRBD1. The CDR3 sequence is CASSSDRDYGYTF. The CDR3 DNA follows: TGTGCCAGCAGTTCGGACAGGGACTATGGCTACACCTTC.